The rows below give T cell receptor beta chains drawn from one sample of a study of T cells in localized non-small cell lung cancer. Clones were read by immunoSEQ multiplex PCR, and TCRdb kept only the in-frame ones, dropping some. The data hold over 40,000 clones, with over 80% observed a single time. The material was peripheral blood mononuclear cells, obtained before any cancer treatment. Receptor source: a man aged 35-69 years with stage III lung adenocarcinoma. The CDR3 runs from the conserved cysteine through the conserved F or W. Fields, in order: clone size, J gene, D gene, V gene, CDR3 protein, CDR3 DNA. The D gene is left open where the match is weak. Size is omitted from some rows. Given values are once, few, many or a class for expanded clones.

size: medium-sized; J: TRBJ1-1; D: -; V: TRBV7-6; CDR3: CASSAGTGNTEAFF; DNA: TGTGCCAGCAGCGCCGGGACGGGGAACACTGAAGCTTTCTTT
size: -; J: TRBJ2-3; D: -; V: TRBV29-1; CDR3: CSVDVPPGTDTQYF; DNA: TGCAGCGTTGATGTCCCACCTGGCACAGATACGCAGTATTTT
size: -; J: TRBJ2-5; D: -; V: TRBV19; CDR3: CATSLWGSQETQYF; DNA: TGTGCCACCTCGCTGTGGGGGTCCCAAGAGACCCAGTACTTC
size: once; J: TRBJ2-3; D: -; V: TRBV9; CDR3: CASSVSPSHREIGDTQYF; DNA: TGTGCCAGCAGCGTATCGCCTAGCCACCGGGAGATAGGGGATACGCAGTATTTT
size: -; J: TRBJ2-7; D: TRBD2; V: TRBV19; CDR3: CASSRAAGDSYEQYF; DNA: TGTGCCAGTAGTCGGGCAGCGGGGGACTCCTACGAGCAGTACTTC
size: -; J: TRBJ1-1; D: -; V: TRBV4-3; CDR3: CASSQDSMNTEAFF; DNA: TGCGCCAGCAGCCAGGACAGCATGAACACTGAAGCTTTCTTT
size: -; J: TRBJ2-5; D: -; V: TRBV5-6; CDR3: CASSLDNQETQYF; DNA: TGTGCCAGCAGCTTGGACAACCAAGAGACCCAGTACTTC
size: -; J: TRBJ2-2; D: TRBD1; V: TRBV18; CDR3: CASSTGTGIAGELFF; DNA: TGTGCCAGCTCAACCGGGACAGGGATTGCCGGGGAGCTGTTTTTT
size: -; J: TRBJ1-6; D: TRBD1; V: TRBV4-3; CDR3: CASSPDRDSPLHF; DNA: TGCGCCAGCAGCCCGGACAGGGATTCACCCCTCCACTTT
size: -; J: TRBJ2-5; D: TRBD2; V: TRBV6-5; CDR3: CASSYQSGTSVETQYF; DNA: TGTGCCAGCAGTTATCAGTCCGGGACTAGCGTGGAGACCCAGTACTTC
size: -; J: TRBJ1-2; D: TRBD1; V: TRBV11-1; CDR3: CASSLGDSYGYTF; DNA: TGTGCCAGCAGCTTAGGGGACAGCTATGGCTACACCTTC
size: -; J: TRBJ2-7; D: -; V: TRBV5-1; CDR3: CASSLIQGSYEQYF; DNA: TGCGCCAGCAGCTTGATCCAGGGGTCCTACGAGCAGTACTTC
size: -; J: TRBJ2-2; D: -; V: TRBV7-3; CDR3: CASSFKGSGELFF; DNA: TGTGCCAGCAGCTTCAAGGGGTCCGGGGAGCTGTTTTTT
size: -; J: TRBJ1-3; D: -; V: TRBV5-6; CDR3: CASSLIGGNTIYF; DNA: TGTGCCAGCAGCTTGATCGGCGGAAACACCATATATTTT
size: -; J: TRBJ1-2; D: -; V: TRBV4-3; CDR3: CASSQDSGTLGYGYTF; DNA: TGCGCCAGCAGCCAAGATTCAGGCACCCTCGGCTATGGCTACACCTTC
size: once; J: TRBJ1-2; D: TRBD1; V: TRBV13; CDR3: CASSFRTGGPGTF; DNA: TGTGCCAGCAGCTTTCGGACAGGGGGCCCCGGCACCTTC